This is a list of T cell receptor beta chains from one sample in a study of shared clonotypes between healthy human individuals. Profiled with immunoSEQ multiplex PCR; TCRdb holds only in-frame clones, not every one. The sample yields approximately 980,000 clones, roughly 72% seen once. Sequenced material: memory CD4+ T cells sorted from blood. The source of these receptors is a man aged 18 to 30 in good health. Each CDR3 is given with its conserved first and last residue. The order of the fields is clone size, D gene, J gene, V gene, CDR3 DNA, CDR3 protein. The D gene is left open where the match is weak. Only part of the rows carry a size: once, few, many, or a class if the clone is expanded.

abundance: -; d_gene: -; j_gene: TRBJ2-7; v_gene: TRBV10-3; CDR3nt: TGTGCCATCAGTGAGCCCCCAGCAGGTTCCTCCTACGAGCAGTACTTC; CDR3aa: CAISEPPAGSSYEQYF
abundance: -; d_gene: TRBD1; j_gene: TRBJ2-7; v_gene: TRBV7-9; CDR3nt: TGTGCCAGCAGCCCCACCGGGACAGGGCGCGAGCAGTACTTC; CDR3aa: CASSPTGTGREQYF
abundance: -; d_gene: -; j_gene: TRBJ2-2; v_gene: TRBV14; CDR3nt: TGTGCCAGCAGCCAATACATGGACAGTTTGAACACCGGGGAGCTGTTTTTT; CDR3aa: CASSQYMDSLNTGELFF
abundance: -; d_gene: -; j_gene: TRBJ2-3; v_gene: TRBV5-1; CDR3nt: TGCGCCAGCAGCTTATCTACCGGAGGAGATACGCAGTATTTT; CDR3aa: CASSLSTGGDTQYF
abundance: -; d_gene: TRBD2; j_gene: TRBJ2-1; v_gene: TRBV30; CDR3nt: TGTGCCTGGAAATCCCTTTCTAGCGGGAGCTACAATGAGCAGTTCTTC; CDR3aa: CAWKSLSSGSYNEQFF
abundance: -; d_gene: -; j_gene: TRBJ1-3; v_gene: TRBV19; CDR3nt: TGTGCCAGTGGGGCCGGGCATGGTGGAAACACCATATATTTT; CDR3aa: CASGAGHGGNTIYF
abundance: -; d_gene: TRBD1; j_gene: TRBJ2-5; v_gene: TRBV7-6; CDR3nt: TGTGCCAGCAGCAGGGGGATGGACAGGCGACACCAAGAGACCCAGTACTTC; CDR3aa: CASSRGMDRRHQETQYF
abundance: many; d_gene: TRBD2; j_gene: TRBJ2-1; v_gene: TRBV10-3; CDR3nt: TGTGCCACCACTGCAGCGGGAGGGTTCTTAAATGAGCAGTTCTTC; CDR3aa: CATTAAGGFLNEQFF
abundance: -; d_gene: -; j_gene: TRBJ1-4; v_gene: TRBV6-1; CDR3nt: TGTGCCAGCAGTGAGATGGGGACTAATGAAAAACTGTTTTTT; CDR3aa: CASSEMGTNEKLFF
abundance: -; d_gene: -; j_gene: TRBJ2-2; v_gene: TRBV19; CDR3nt: TGTGCCACCACCGTCTTATCGAACACCGGGGAGCTGTTTTTT; CDR3aa: CATTVLSNTGELFF
abundance: -; d_gene: -; j_gene: TRBJ2-7; v_gene: TRBV27; CDR3nt: TGTGCCAGCAGAAAACAGGTTACTAGGACCACCTACGAGCAGTACTTC; CDR3aa: CASRKQVTRTTYEQYF
abundance: few; d_gene: TRBD1; j_gene: TRBJ2-7; v_gene: TRBV5-4; CDR3nt: TGTGCCAGCCTACCCGGGACAGGGGGCGAGCAGTACTTC; CDR3aa: CASLPGTGGEQYF
abundance: -; d_gene: -; j_gene: TRBJ1-4; v_gene: TRBV4-2; CDR3nt: TGTGCCAGCAGCCGACAAGCGGAGGAAAAACTGTTTTTT; CDR3aa: CASSRQAEEKLFF
abundance: -; d_gene: -; j_gene: TRBJ2-1; v_gene: TRBV20-1; CDR3nt: TGCAGTGCTCCCTTCCAGTCCCAGCAGTTCTTC; CDR3aa: CSAPFQSQQFF
abundance: once; d_gene: -; j_gene: TRBJ2-1; v_gene: TRBV4-3; CDR3nt: TGCGCCAGCAGCCAAGGGTTCCCATCCTACAATGAGCAGTTCTTC; CDR3aa: CASSQGFPSYNEQFF
abundance: -; d_gene: -; j_gene: TRBJ1-2; v_gene: TRBV7-2; CDR3nt: TGTGCCAGCAGCTCCCCCCTGACTAACTATGGCTACACCTTC; CDR3aa: CASSSPLTNYGYTF
abundance: -; d_gene: -; j_gene: TRBJ2-1; v_gene: TRBV5-1; CDR3nt: TGCGCCAGCAGCCCCACTCGCGCCGATGAGCAGTTCTTC; CDR3aa: CASSPTRADEQFF
abundance: -; d_gene: TRBD1; j_gene: TRBJ1-5; v_gene: TRBV27; CDR3nt: TGTGCCAGCAGTTCTTCCGGGACAGATGCGCCCCAGCATTTT; CDR3aa: CASSSSGTDAPQHF
abundance: -; d_gene: TRBD2; j_gene: TRBJ2-3; v_gene: TRBV29-1; CDR3nt: TGCAGCGTTGAAGCTAGTAGCGGGAGGAGGACAGATACGCAGTATTTT; CDR3aa: CSVEASSGRRTDTQYF
abundance: -; d_gene: TRBD1; j_gene: TRBJ1-4; v_gene: TRBV5-4; CDR3nt: TGTGCCAGCAGCACAGGGGGCCCTGCAACTAATGAAAAACTGTTTTTT; CDR3aa: CASSTGGPATNEKLFF
abundance: -; d_gene: TRBD1; j_gene: TRBJ1-1; v_gene: TRBV5-5; CDR3nt: TGTGCCAGCAGCCTCGGGCGACGGGACAGAGAAGCTTTCTTT; CDR3aa: CASSLGRRDREAFF
abundance: -; d_gene: -; j_gene: TRBJ1-1; v_gene: TRBV10-1; CDR3nt: TGCGCCAGCAGCACCACATTGAACACTGAAGCTTTCTTT; CDR3aa: CASSTTLNTEAFF
abundance: -; d_gene: TRBD1; j_gene: TRBJ1-1; v_gene: TRBV30; CDR3nt: TGTGCCTGGAGTGCAAACAGAGGGGGCGCCACTGAAGCTTTCTTT; CDR3aa: CAWSANRGGATEAFF
abundance: -; d_gene: -; j_gene: TRBJ2-2; v_gene: TRBV9; CDR3nt: TGTGCCAGCAGCGGCACTCGGGGAGTCGGGGAGCTGTTTTTT; CDR3aa: CASSGTRGVGELFF
abundance: -; d_gene: -; j_gene: TRBJ1-2; v_gene: TRBV5-1; CDR3nt: TGCGCCAGCAGCCCGATGCCTAACTATGGCTACACCTTC; CDR3aa: CASSPMPNYGYTF
abundance: -; d_gene: TRBD2; j_gene: TRBJ2-3; v_gene: TRBV7-9; CDR3nt: TGTGCCAGCAGCTCAAGACTAGCGGTCACAGATACGCAGTATTTT; CDR3aa: CASSSRLAVTDTQYF
abundance: -; d_gene: -; j_gene: TRBJ2-3; v_gene: TRBV7-9; CDR3nt: TGTGCCAGCAGCTTAGTTGAGGGTTGGGTCATAACAGATACGCAGTATTTT; CDR3aa: CASSLVEGWVITDTQYF
abundance: -; d_gene: -; j_gene: TRBJ1-2; v_gene: TRBV10-2; CDR3nt: TGCGCCAGCAGTGAGTCGTCTGGGAACTATGGCTACACCTTC; CDR3aa: CASSESSGNYGYTF
abundance: many; d_gene: -; j_gene: TRBJ1-2; v_gene: TRBV25-1; CDR3nt: TGTGCCAGCAGTGGATGGACGGGACCGGTGGGTGGCTACACCTTC; CDR3aa: CASSGWTGPVGGYTF
abundance: -; d_gene: -; j_gene: TRBJ1-2; v_gene: TRBV2; CDR3nt: TGTGCCAGCGCTAGAAATCTCTATGGCTACACCTTC; CDR3aa: CASARNLYGYTF
abundance: -; d_gene: -; j_gene: TRBJ2-2; v_gene: TRBV5-1; CDR3nt: TGCGCCAGCAGCTTCCGGGAGTCGAGCACCGGGGAGCTGTTTTTT; CDR3aa: CASSFRESSTGELFF
abundance: few; d_gene: TRBD1; j_gene: TRBJ1-4; v_gene: TRBV11-2; CDR3nt: TGTGCCAGCAGCGTACCTCCGGGACAGGAGGCCCTCCCGGAAAAACTGTTTTTT; CDR3aa: CASSVPPGQEALPEKLFF